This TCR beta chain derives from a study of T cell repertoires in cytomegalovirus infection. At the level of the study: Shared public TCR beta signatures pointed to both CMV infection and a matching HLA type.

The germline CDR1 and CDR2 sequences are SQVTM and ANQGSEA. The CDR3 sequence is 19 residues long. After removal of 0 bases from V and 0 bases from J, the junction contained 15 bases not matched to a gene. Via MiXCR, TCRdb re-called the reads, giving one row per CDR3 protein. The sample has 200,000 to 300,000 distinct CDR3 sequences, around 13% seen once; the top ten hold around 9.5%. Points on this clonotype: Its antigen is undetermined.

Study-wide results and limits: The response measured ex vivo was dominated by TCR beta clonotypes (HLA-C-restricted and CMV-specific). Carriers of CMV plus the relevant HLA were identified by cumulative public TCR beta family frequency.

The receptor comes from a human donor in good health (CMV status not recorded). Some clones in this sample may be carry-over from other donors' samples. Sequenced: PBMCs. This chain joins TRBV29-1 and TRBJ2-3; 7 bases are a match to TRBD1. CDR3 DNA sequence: TGCAGCGTTGAAGATCTTCGGGTGATCGGGACAGAGAGCACAGATACGCAGTATTTT. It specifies CSVEDLRVIGTESTDTQYF.